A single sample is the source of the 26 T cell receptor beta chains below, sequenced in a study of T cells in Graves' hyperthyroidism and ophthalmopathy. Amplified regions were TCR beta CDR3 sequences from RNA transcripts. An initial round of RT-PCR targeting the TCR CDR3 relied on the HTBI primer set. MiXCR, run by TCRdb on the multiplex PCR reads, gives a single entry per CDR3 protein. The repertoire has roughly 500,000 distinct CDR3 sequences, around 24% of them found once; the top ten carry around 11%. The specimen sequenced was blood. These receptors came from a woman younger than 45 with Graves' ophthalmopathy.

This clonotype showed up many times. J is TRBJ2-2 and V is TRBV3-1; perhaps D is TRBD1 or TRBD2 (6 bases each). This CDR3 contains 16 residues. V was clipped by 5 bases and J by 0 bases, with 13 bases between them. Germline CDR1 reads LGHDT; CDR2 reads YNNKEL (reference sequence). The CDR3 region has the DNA TGTGCCAGCAGCATCGGGGGACACGCGAACACCGGGGAGCTGTTTTTT. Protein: CASSIGGHANTGELFF.

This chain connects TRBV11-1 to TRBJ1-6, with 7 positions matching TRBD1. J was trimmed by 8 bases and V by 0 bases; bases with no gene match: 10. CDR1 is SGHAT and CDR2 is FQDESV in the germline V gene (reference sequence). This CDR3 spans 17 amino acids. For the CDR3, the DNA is TGTGCCAGCAGCTTAGCCAAACTACAGGGGCAGTATTCACCCCTCCACTTT. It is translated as CASSLAKLQGQYSPLHF. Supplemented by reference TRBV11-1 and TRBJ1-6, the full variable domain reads EAEVAQSPRYKITEKSQAVAFWCDPISGHATLYWYRQILGQGPELLVQFQDESVVDDSQLPKDRFSAERLKGVDSTLKIQPAELGDSAMYLCASSLAKLQGQYSPLHFGNGTRLTVT.

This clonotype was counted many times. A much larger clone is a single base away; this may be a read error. The CDR3 here is CASSDSSNQPQHF. The CDR3 DNA reads TGTGCCAGCAGTGATAGTAGCAATCAGCCCCAGCATTTT. The chain has TRBV6-1 and TRBJ1-5; D is unresolved. Trimming left V 3 bases short and J 0 bases short, with 3 bases between. This CDR3 comprises 13 residues. The germline V gene has CDR1 MNHNS and CDR2 SASEGT.

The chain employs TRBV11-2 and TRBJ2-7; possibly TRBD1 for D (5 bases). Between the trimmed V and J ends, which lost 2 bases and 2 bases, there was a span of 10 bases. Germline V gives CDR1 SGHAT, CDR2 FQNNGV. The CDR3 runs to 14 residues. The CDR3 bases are TGTGCCAGCAGCTTATATCTGGGGCCCTACGAGCAGTACTTC. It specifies CASSLYLGPYEQYF.

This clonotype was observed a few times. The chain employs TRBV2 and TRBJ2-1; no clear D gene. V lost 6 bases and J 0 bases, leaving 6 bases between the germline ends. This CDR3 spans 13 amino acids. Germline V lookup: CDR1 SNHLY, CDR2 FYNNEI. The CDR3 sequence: CASRSRSYNEQFF. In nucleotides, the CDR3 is TGTGCCAGCAGAAGCCGCTCCTACAATGAGCAGTTCTTC.

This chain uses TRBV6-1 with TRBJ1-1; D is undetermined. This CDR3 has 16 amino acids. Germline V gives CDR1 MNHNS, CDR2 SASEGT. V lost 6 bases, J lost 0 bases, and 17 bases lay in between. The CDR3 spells CASRTGVGILNTEAFF. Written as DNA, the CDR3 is TGTGCCAGCAGGACGGGTGTGGGGATCCTGAACACTGAAGCTTTCTTT.

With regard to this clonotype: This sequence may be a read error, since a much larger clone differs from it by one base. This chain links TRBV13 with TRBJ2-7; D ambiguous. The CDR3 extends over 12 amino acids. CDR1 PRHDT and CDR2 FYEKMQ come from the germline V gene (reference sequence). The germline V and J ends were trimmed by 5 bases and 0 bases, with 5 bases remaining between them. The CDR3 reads CASSANSYEQYF. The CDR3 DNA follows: TGTGCCAGCAGCGCCAACTCCTACGAGCAGTACTTC.

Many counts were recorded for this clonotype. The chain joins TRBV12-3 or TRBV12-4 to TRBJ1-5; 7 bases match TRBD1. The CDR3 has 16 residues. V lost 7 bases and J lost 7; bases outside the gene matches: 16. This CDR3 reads CASNVLTGFNPQPQHF. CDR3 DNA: TGTGCCAGCAATGTTTTGACAGGGTTCAATCCCCAGCCCCAGCATTTT.

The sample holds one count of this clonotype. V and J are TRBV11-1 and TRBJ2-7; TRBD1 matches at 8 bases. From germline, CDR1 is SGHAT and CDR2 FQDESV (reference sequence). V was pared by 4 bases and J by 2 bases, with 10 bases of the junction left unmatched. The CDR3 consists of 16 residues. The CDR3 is CASSSLKGTGPYEQYF. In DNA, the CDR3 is TGTGCCAGCAGCTCATTAAAGGGGACAGGTCCCTACGAGCAGTACTTC.

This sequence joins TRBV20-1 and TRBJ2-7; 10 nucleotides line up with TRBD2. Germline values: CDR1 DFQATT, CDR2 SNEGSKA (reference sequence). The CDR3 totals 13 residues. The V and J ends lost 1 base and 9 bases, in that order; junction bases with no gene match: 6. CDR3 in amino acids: CSARASGRARQYF. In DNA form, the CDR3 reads TGCAGTGCTAGAGCTAGCGGGAGAGCAAGGCAGTACTTC.

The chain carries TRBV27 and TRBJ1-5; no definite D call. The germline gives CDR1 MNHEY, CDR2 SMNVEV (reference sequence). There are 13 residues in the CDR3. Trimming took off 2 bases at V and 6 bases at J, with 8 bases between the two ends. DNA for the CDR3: TGTGCCAGCAGTTTAGCGGTCAGTCAGCCCCAGCATTTT. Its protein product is CASSLAVSQPQHF.

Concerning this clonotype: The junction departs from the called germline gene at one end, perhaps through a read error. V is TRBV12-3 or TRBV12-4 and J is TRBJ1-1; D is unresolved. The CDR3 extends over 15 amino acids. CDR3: CASSSEEIPNTEAFF. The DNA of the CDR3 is TGTGCCAGTAGTTCTGAGGAAATCCCGAACACTGAAGCTTTCTTT.

The CDR3 nucleotides read TGTGCCATAACGGAATCCCCCCACTTGGAGCAGTACTTC. Protein: CAITESPHLEQYF. The V gene is TRBV6-1, the J gene TRBJ2-7; D is unclear. Trimming removed 10 bases at V and 7 bases at J, with 20 bases between. The CDR3 consists of 13 residues. Germline assignment: CDR1 MNHNS and CDR2 SASEGT.

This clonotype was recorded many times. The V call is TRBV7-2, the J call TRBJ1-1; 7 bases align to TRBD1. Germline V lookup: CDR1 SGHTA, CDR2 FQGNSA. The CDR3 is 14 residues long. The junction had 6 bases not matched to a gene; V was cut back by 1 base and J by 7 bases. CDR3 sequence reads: CASSLEQGWSEAFF. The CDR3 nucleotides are TGTGCCAGCAGCTTAGAACAGGGGTGGAGTGAAGCTTTCTTT.

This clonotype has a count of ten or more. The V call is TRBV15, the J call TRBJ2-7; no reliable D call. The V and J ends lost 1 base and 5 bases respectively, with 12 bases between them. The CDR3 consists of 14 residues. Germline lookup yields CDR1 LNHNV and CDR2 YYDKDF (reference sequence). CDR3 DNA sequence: TGTGCCACCAGCAGAGTACGTATGGCGGACGAGCAGTACTTC. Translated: CATSRVRMADEQYF.

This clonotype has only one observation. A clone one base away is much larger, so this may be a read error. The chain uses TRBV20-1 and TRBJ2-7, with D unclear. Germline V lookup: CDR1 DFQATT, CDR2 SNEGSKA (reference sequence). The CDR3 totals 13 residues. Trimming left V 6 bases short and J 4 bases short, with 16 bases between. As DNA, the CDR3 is TGCAGTGCCCTGCCTAGGACGCCTTACGAGCAGTACGTC. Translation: CSALPRTPYEQYV.

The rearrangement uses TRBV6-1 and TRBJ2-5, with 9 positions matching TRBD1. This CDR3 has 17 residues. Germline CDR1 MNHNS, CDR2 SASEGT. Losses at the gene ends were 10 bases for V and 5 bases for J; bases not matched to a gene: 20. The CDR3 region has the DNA TGTGCCACACGACCGGGACAGGGCCTCCCTTCCTTGGAGACCCAGTACTTC. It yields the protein CATRPGQGLPSLETQYF.

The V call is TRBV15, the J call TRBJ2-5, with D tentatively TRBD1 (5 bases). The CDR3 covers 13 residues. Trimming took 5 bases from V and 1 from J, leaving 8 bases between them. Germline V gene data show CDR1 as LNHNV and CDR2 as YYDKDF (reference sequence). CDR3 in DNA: TGTGCCACCAGCCAGGGCGTCCAAGAGACCCAGTACTTC. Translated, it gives CATSQGVQETQYF.

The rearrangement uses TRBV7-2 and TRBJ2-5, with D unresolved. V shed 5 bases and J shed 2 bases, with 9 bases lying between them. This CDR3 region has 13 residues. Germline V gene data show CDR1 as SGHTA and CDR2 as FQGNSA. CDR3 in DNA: TGTGCCAGCAGCGCTTCTAGGCAAGAGACCCAGTACTTC. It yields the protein CASSASRQETQYF.

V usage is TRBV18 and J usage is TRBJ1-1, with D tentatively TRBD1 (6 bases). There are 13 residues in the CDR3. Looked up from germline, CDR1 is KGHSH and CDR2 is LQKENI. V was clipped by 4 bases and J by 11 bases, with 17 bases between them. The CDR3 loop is CASSLGERGLAFF. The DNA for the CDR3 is TGTGCCAGCTCACTCGGGGAACGGGGGCTGGCTTTCTTT. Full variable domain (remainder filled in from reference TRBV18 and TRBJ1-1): NAGVMQNPRHLVRRRGQEARLRCSPMKGHSHVYWYRQLPEEGLKFMVYLQKENIIDESGMPKERFSAEFPKEGPSILRIQQVVRGDSAAYFCASSLGERGLAFFGQGTRLTVV.

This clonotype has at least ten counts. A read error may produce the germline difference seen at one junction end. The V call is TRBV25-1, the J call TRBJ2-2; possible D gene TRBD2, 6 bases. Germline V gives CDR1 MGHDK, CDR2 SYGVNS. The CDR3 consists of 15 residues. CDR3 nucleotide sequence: TGTGCCAGCGGTGACCGGGACTCCAACACCGGGGAGCTGTTTTTT. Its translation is CASGDRDSNTGELFF.

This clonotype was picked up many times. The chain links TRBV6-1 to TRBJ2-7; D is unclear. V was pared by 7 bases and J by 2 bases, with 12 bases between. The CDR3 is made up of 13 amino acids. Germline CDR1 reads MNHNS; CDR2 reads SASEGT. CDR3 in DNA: TGTGCCAGCACCCCGGCCATGACCTACGAGCAGTACTTC. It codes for CASTPAMTYEQYF.

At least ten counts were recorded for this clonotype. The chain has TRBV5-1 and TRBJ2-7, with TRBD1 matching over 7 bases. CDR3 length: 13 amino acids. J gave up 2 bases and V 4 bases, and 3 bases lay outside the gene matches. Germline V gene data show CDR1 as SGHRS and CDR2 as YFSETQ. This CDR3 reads CASSVGQTYEQYF. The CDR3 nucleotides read TGCGCCAGCAGCGTGGGACAGACCTACGAGCAGTACTTC.

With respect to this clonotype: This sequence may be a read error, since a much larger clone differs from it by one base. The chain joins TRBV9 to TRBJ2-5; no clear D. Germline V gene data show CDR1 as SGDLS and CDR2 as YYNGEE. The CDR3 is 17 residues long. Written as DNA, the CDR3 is TGTGCCAGCAGCGTAGACCCCGTGGGCCTTTACCAAGAGATCCAGTACTTC. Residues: CASSVDPVGLYQEIQYF.

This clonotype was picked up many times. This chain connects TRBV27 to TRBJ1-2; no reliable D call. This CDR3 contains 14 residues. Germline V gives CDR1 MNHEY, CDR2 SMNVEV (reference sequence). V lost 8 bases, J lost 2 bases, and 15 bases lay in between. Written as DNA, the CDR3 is TGTGCCAGCTCCCCTTTCGACCACAACTATGGCTACACCTTC. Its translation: CASSPFDHNYGYTF.

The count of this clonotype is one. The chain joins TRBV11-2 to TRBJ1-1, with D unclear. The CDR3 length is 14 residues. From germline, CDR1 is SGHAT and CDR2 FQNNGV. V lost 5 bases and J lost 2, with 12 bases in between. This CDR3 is CASSHGRVNTEAFF. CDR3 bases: TGTGCCAGCAGCCACGGAAGGGTCAACACTGAAGCTTTCTTT. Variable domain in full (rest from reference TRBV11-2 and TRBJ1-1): EAGVAQSPRYKIIEKRQSVAFWCNPISGHATLYWYQQILGQGPKLLIQFQNNGVVDDSQLPKDRFSAERLKGVDSTLKIQPAKLEDSAVYLCASSHGRVNTEAFFGQGTRLTVV.